This T cell receptor (beta chain) was identified during a study of blood T cell repertoires in COVID-19. Two negative PCRs, clearance, or symptom resolution had been documented for recovered Cohort 3 donors. The method was immunoSEQ multiplex PCR; TCRdb's version includes in-frame clones alone and lacks a portion of them. The table lists about 200,000 clones, approximately 81% of them singletons, with roughly a sixth in the top ten. The sample was PBMCs or T cells enriched from blood (not recorded which). This sequence was found in a man aged 35-49 years who had recovered from COVID-19.

CDR3 nucleotide sequence: TGTGCCAGCAGCCGAGGCCTGGAAGCTTTCTTT. This translates into CASSRGLEAFF. The J gene is TRBJ1-1, the V gene TRBV5-8; no reliable D call. CDR3 length: 11 amino acids. V dropped 4 bases and J dropped 8 bases, with 9 bases sitting between them. Germline V gene sequence: CDR1 SGHTS, CDR2 YDEGEE.